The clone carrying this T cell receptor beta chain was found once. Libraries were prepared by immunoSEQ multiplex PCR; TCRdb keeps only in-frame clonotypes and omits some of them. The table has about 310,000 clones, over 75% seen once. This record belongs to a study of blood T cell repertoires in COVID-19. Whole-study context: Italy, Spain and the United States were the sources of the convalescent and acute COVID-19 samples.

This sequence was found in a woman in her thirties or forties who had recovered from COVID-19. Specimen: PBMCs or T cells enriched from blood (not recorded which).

Here the CDR3 reads CASSPGPGLNSNQPQHF. The CDR3 region has the DNA TGTGCCAGCAGCCCGGGACCGGGACTGAATAGCAATCAGCCCCAGCATTTT. This chain joins TRBV5-4 and TRBJ1-5, with D possibly TRBD1 on 5 matching bases. This CDR3 has 17 residues. V was pared by 4 bases and J by 0 bases, with 17 bases between. CDR1 SGHNT and CDR2 YYREEE come from the germline V gene (reference sequence).